This T cell receptor beta chain comes out of a study of glioma-infiltrating T cells after dendritic cell vaccination. Study details: Autologous tumor lysate was loaded overnight onto monocyte-derived dendritic cells grown seven days with IL-4 and GM-CSF.

The immunoSEQ assay amplified TCRB CDR3 from up to roughly 2 ug DNA. The PCR used 60 V beta and 13 J beta primers. Assay: immunoSEQ multiplex PCR; the TCRdb copy retains only in-frame clones and omits some. Found here are 98,000 or so clones, 80% of them singletons; the top ten hold roughly 5.3%. V lost 3 bases to trimming and J lost 0 bases, with 6 bases between them. Germline-derived CDR1 and CDR2 are GTSNPN and SVGIG (reference sequence). This CDR3 region has 13 residues. The time point: after dendritic cell vaccination, including at tumor progression/relapse. Sequences were derived from blood, sampled after dendritic cell vaccination. The chain recombines TRBV30 with TRBJ1-3; no clear D. This sequence originates from a human donor with glioblastoma. The CDR3 sequence: CAWRRVSGNTIYF. The DNA of the CDR3 is TGTGCCTGGAGGAGGGTCTCTGGAAACACCATATATTTT.